Listed here is a single T cell receptor (beta chain). Its antigen is not known. Assay: immunoSEQ multiplex PCR; the TCRdb copy retains only in-frame clones and omits some. The table records about 98,000 clones, roughly 85% of them present only once. V dropped 3 bases and J dropped 2; count of bases not matched to a gene: 4. The germline V gene has CDR1 LNHDA and CDR2 SQIVND (reference sequence). The CDR3 runs to 15 residues. The sample belongs to a study of OX40 agonist ivuxolimab in advanced cancers. Study details: Patients in the trial were receiving intravenous ivuxolimab every 2 weeks, at doses of 0.01 to 10 mg/kg.

General study results and limits: CD4+ T cells averaged fewer expanded clones than CD8+ T cells.

The chain joins TRBV19 to TRBJ2-3, with TRBD2 identical over 8 bases. The sequences come from CD4+ or CD8+ T cells sorted from blood, collected in a trial of the OX40 agonist ivuxolimab. This clonotype was sampled from an adult with an advanced solid tumor such as melanoma, head and neck, liver or kidney cancer. The CDR3 is CASSIGTRNTDTQYF. The CDR3 nucleotides read TGTGCCAGTAGTATCGGGACTAGAAACACAGATACGCAGTATTTT.